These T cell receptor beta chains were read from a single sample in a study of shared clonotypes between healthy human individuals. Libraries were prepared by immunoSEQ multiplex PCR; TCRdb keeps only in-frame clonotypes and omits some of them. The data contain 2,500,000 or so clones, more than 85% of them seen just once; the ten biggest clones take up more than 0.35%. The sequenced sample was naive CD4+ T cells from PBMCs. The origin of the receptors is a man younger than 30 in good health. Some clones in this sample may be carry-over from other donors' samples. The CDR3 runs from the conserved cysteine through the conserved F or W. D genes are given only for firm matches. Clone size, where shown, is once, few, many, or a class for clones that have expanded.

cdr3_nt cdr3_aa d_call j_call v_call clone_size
TGTGCCAGCAGCCCGGGGACAGGGGTTAGGGAAAAACTGTTTTTT CASSPGTGVREKLFF TRBD1 TRBJ1-4 TRBV28 .
TGCGCCAGCAGCTTGGATTGGGGCAGTCCCTACGAGCAGTACTTC CASSLDWGSPYEQYF . TRBJ2-7 TRBV5-1 .
TGTGCCAGCAGCGCGCCCACGAACACCGGGGAGCTGTTTTTT CASSAPTNTGELFF . TRBJ2-2 TRBV9 .
TGTGCCATCAGTGTCATGGGACAGGGGACAGATACGCAGTATTTT CAISVMGQGTDTQYF TRBD1 TRBJ2-3 TRBV10-3 .
TGTGCCATCGGACAGGGGAGAGAAGAGACCCAGTACTTC CAIGQGREETQYF TRBD1 TRBJ2-5 TRBV10-3 .
TGTGCCAGCAGTGGGAGCGGGAGAATAGATACGCAGTATTTT CASSGSGRIDTQYF TRBD2 TRBJ2-3 TRBV4-2 .
TGTGCCAGCAGCTTTCGGACGGTGAACACTGAAGCTTTCTTT CASSFRTVNTEAFF . TRBJ1-1 TRBV7-2 once
TGTGCCAGCAGTGCGGAGGCGTCGGGGTACGAGCAGTACTTC CASSAEASGYEQYF . TRBJ2-7 TRBV2 .
TGCGCCAGCAGCTTGGCGGCTGGACAGGGGCTAGGAGATACGCAGTATTTT CASSLAAGQGLGDTQYF TRBD1 TRBJ2-3 TRBV5-1 .
TGTGCCAGCAGCGTAGCTCTGTACCAAGAGACCCAGTACTTC CASSVALYQETQYF . TRBJ2-5 TRBV6-1 .
TGCGCCAGCAGCTTGGGAGCGGTACAAGAGACCCAGTACTTC CASSLGAVQETQYF . TRBJ2-5 TRBV5-1 .
TGCGCCAGCAGCTCTAACGGGCTCGAGCAGTACTTC CASSSNGLEQYF . TRBJ2-7 TRBV5-1 .
TGCGCCAGCAGCTACCCGGACAGGGGGGACAATGAGCAGTTCTTC CASSYPDRGDNEQFF TRBD1 TRBJ2-1 TRBV5-1 .
TGCGCCAGCAGCTGGGCGGCGGAGGGAACTAATGAAAAACTGTTTTTT CASSWAAEGTNEKLFF . TRBJ1-4 TRBV5-1 once
TGTGCCAGCAGCGTAGAAGTACAGGGAGATACGCAGTATTTT CASSVEVQGDTQYF . TRBJ2-3 TRBV9 .
TGTGCCAGCTCACCAGCAGGGGTTCCTGGAAACACCATATATTTT CASSPAGVPGNTIYF . TRBJ1-3 TRBV18 .
TGTGCCAGCACCATCGCGACGGTAGGAAACACCATATATTTT CASTIATVGNTIYF . TRBJ1-3 TRBV28 .
TGTGCCAGCAGCTTAGGGACAATCGGTAGGAGAAAACTGTTTTTT CASSLGTIGRRKLFF . TRBJ1-4 TRBV7-4 once
TGTGCCAGCTCATCCCTAAGGGCAGGGATGAACACTGAAGCTTTCTTT CASSSLRAGMNTEAFF . TRBJ1-1 TRBV18 .
TGTGCCAGCAGCCGGACAGGGTCACAGACCTACGAGCAGTACTTC CASSRTGSQTYEQYF TRBD1 TRBJ2-7 TRBV28 .
TGTGCCAGCAGTGTCAGGGTGGGATATGGCTACACCTTC CASSVRVGYGYTF . TRBJ1-2 TRBV6-4 .
TGTGCCAGCAGCGGAACGAGGCCAGGGGGCTATGGGACTGAAGCTTTCTTT CASSGTRPGGYGTEAFF TRBD1 TRBJ1-1 TRBV14 .
TGTGCCAGCTCACCAACCCGCTATGCTAGCGGATTATACAATGAGCAGTTCTTC CASSPTRYASGLYNEQFF TRBD2 TRBJ2-1 TRBV18 .
TGTGCCAGCTCACCGGTCCCCCCGGGCCAGGGAAACACCATATATTTT CASSPVPPGQGNTIYF . TRBJ1-3 TRBV18 .
TGCGCCAGCAGCGGAGGAGACAGGGCCTCCTACGAGCAGTACTTC CASSGGDRASYEQYF TRBD1 TRBJ2-7 TRBV5-1 .
TGTGCCAGTAGGACGAACGATCAGCCCCAGCATTTT CASRTNDQPQHF . TRBJ1-5 TRBV19 .
TGCGCCAGCAGCTCTGGTGGCGATTCGGGTTTCTACAATGAGCAGTTCTTC CASSSGGDSGFYNEQFF . TRBJ2-1 TRBV5-1 .
TGTGCCAGCAGCTTACAGGGGGCACCTTCACCCCTCCACTTT CASSLQGAPSPLHF TRBD1 TRBJ1-6 TRBV7-9 .
TGTGCCAGTAGTAGCCCGGGAAGGGAGGTAAGCAATGAGCAGTTCTTC CASSSPGREVSNEQFF . TRBJ2-1 TRBV19 .
TGTGCCAGCAGCGTAGGCACAAATCAGCCCCAGCATTTT CASSVGTNQPQHF . TRBJ1-5 TRBV9 .
TGTGCCAGCCTACCTGACCAGCCGGGCCAAGAGACCCAGTACTTC CASLPDQPGQETQYF . TRBJ2-5 TRBV28 .
TGTGCCAGCAGCTTAAACTCTGGGCATGGCTACACCTTC CASSLNSGHGYTF . TRBJ1-2 TRBV7-3 .
TGTGCCAGCAGTTTATATGGGGTGGGGAACACTGAAGCTTTCTTT CASSLYGVGNTEAFF . TRBJ1-1 TRBV28 .
TGTGCCAGCAGTGAATTATATCAGCCCCAGCATTTT CASSELYQPQHF . TRBJ1-5 TRBV2 .
TGCGCCAGCAGCCAAGGAAGAGGTGGGCCCTTAGGGCAGTACTTC CASSQGRGGPLGQYF . TRBJ2-7 TRBV4-1 .
TGTGCCAGCATGTCAGCGGGAGGGCCAGATGAGCAGTTCTTC CASMSAGGPDEQFF TRBD2 TRBJ2-1 TRBV28 once
TGTGCCAGCAGCCCCGGTGAGACCCAGTACTTC CASSPGETQYF . TRBJ2-5 TRBV7-8 .
TGTGCCATCAGTGAGTCAGGGACGGGATACGAGCAGTACTTC CAISESGTGYEQYF . TRBJ2-7 TRBV10-3 once
TGTGCCAGCTCACCACGCAGGACTAGCGCTTACAATGAGCAGTTCTTC CASSPRRTSAYNEQFF TRBD2 TRBJ2-1 TRBV18 .
TGCAGCGTTGAAACTCCAGGGCGGGAGACCCAGTACTTC CSVETPGRETQYF . TRBJ2-5 TRBV29-1 .
TGTGCCAGCAGCTTAGGGGTCCATACGCAGTATTTT CASSLGVHTQYF . TRBJ2-3 TRBV11-2 .
TGTGCCAGCAGCGTAGGTCCGCGGGAGACCCAGTACTTC CASSVGPRETQYF . TRBJ2-5 TRBV9 .
TGTGCCAGCTCACCAACCGGGACAGGGGGCTCCTACAATGAGCAGTTCTTC CASSPTGTGGSYNEQFF TRBD1 TRBJ2-1 TRBV18 .
TGTGCCAGCAGCCCTTGGACAGGCCAGGGAGAGACCCAGTACTTC CASSPWTGQGETQYF TRBD1 TRBJ2-5 TRBV7-2 .
TGTGCCAGCAGTGTGATTCCTACAGATCCCTCGTCAAAGGCCGGCTACACCTTC CASSVIPTDPSSKAGYTF . TRBJ1-2 TRBV2 .
TGTGCCAGCAGTTTATTTGGCAGACCCAGGGAGCAGTACTTC CASSLFGRPREQYF . TRBJ2-7 TRBV28 once
TGTGCCACAAGCAGGGAGGCTAATGAAAAACTGTTTTTT CATSREANEKLFF . TRBJ1-4 TRBV25-1 .
TGCGCCAGCAGTAAGGGAGGTTCTAATGAAAAACTGTTTTTT CASSKGGSNEKLFF . TRBJ1-4 TRBV5-1 once